Included here is one T cell receptor beta chain sequence, with context. The sample belongs to a study of blood T cell repertoires in COVID-19. The wider study: Sources were T cells, B-cell-depleted T cells, or PBMCs; the material itself was cDNA or gDNA.

In the study's own analysis: The authors estimated nucleated cell counts from reference gene primer amplification. Here immunoSEQ multiplex PCR was the method, and the copy in TCRdb shows in-frame clones only, minus some. That table supplies the V and J calls and clone size; D and trimming were determined from the DNA. Here the sample spans 140,000 to 150,000 clones, roughly 88% being singletons. CDR3 length equals 14 residues. Germline loops: CDR1 LNHNV, CDR2 YYDKDF (reference sequence). Trimming left V 3 bases short and J 6 bases short, with 14 bases between. Sequenced material: peripheral blood. This TCR was recovered from a man in his 60s with active or convalescent COVID-19. J is TRBJ1-1 and V is TRBV15; TRBD1 is a possible D gene (5 bases). The CDR3 spells CATSSRDFISEAFF. Written as DNA, the CDR3 is TGTGCCACCAGCAGCAGGGATTTTATATCTGAAGCTTTCTTT.